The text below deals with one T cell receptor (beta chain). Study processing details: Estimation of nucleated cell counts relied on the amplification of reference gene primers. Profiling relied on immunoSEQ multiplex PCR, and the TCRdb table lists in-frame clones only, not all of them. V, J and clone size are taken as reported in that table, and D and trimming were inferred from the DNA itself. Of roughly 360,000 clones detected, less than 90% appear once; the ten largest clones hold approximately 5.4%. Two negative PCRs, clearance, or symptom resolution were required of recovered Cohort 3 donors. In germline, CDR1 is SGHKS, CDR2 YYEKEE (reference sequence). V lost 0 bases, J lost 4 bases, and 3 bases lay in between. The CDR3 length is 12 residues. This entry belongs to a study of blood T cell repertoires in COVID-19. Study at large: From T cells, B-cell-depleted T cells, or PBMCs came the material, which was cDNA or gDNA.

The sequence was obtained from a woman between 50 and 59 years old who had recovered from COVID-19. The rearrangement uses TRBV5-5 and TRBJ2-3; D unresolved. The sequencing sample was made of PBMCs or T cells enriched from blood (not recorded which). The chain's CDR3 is CASSLEPDTQYF. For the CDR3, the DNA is TGTGCCAGCAGCTTGGAGCCAGATACGCAGTATTTT.